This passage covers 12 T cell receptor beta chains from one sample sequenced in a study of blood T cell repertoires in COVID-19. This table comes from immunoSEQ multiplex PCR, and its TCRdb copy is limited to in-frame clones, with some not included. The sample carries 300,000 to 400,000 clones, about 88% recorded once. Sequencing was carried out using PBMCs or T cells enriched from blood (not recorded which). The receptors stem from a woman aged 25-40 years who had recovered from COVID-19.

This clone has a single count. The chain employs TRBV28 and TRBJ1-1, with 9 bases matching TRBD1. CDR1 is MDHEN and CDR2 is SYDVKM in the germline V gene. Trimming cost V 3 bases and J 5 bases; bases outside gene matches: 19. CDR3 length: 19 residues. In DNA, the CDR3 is TGTGCCAGCAGTTTCCAAACCCGGGACAGGGTATCGCAGAGGACTGAAGCTTTCTTT. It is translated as CASSFQTRDRVSQRTEAFF.

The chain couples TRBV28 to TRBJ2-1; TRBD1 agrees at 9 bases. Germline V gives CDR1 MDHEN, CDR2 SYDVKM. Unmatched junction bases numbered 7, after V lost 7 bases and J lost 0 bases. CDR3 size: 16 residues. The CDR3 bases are TGTGCCAGCAATGGAACAGGGGGCTTCTCCTACAATGAGCAGTTCTTC. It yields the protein CASNGTGGFSYNEQFF. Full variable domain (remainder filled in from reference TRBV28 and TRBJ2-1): DVKVTQSSRYLVKRTGEKVFLECVQDMDHENMFWYRQDPGLGLRLIYFSYDVKMKEKGDIPEGYSVSREKKERFSLILESASTNQTSMYLCASNGTGGFSYNEQFFGPGTRLTVL.

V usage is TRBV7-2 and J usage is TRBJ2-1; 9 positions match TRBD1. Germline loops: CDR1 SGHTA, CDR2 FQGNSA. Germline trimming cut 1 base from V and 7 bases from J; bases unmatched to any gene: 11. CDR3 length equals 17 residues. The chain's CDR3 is CASSLVRAVQGANEQFF. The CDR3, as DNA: TGTGCCAGCAGCTTAGTAAGGGCGGTACAGGGGGCGAATGAGCAGTTCTTC.

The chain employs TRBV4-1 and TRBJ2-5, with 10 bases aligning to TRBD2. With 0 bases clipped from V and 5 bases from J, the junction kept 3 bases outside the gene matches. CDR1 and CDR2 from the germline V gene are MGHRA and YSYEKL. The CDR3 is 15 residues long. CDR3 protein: CASSQELAGRETQYF. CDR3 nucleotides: TGCGCCAGCAGCCAAGAACTAGCGGGGCGGGAGACCCAGTACTTC.

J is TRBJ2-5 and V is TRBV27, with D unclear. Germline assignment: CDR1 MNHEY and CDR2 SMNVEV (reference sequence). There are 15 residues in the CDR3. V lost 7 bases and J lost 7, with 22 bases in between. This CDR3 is CASMVGASLTGTQYF. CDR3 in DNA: TGTGCCAGCATGGTAGGTGCTAGTCTGACGGGGACCCAGTACTTC.

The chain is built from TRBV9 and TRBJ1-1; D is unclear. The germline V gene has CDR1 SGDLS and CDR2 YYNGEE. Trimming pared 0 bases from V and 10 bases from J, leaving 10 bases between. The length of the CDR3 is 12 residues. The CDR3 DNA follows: TGTGCCAGCAGCGTAGGCGGGCGACCAGCTTTCTTT. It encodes CASSVGGRPAFF.

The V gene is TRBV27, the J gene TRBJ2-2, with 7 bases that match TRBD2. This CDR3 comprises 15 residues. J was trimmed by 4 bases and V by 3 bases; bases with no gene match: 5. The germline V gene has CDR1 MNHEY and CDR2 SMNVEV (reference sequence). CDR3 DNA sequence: TGTGCCAGCAGTTTGAGCGGGGTTCGCACCGGGGAGCTGTTTTTT. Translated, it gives CASSLSGVRTGELFF.

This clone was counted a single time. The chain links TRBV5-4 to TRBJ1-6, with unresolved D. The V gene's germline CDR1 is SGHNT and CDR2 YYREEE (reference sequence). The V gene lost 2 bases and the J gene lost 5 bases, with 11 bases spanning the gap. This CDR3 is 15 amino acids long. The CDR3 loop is CASSLPGLDNSPLHF. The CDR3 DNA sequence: TGTGCCAGCAGCTTACCGGGTCTCGATAATTCACCCCTCCACTTT.

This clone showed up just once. DNA of the CDR3: TGTGCCAGCAGCTTAAACGGGAATGAGCAGTTCTTC. This translates into CASSLNGNEQFF. The chain carries TRBV7-7 and TRBJ2-1, with no clear D. Germline CDR1 SSHAT, CDR2 FNYEAQ (reference sequence). The CDR3 runs 12 residues. V lost 2 bases to trimming and J lost 7 bases, with 6 bases between them.

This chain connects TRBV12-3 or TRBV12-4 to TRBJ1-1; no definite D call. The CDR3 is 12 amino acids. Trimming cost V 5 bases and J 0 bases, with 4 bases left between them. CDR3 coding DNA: TGTGCCAGCAGTATTATGAACACTGAAGCTTTCTTT. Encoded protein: CASSIMNTEAFF.

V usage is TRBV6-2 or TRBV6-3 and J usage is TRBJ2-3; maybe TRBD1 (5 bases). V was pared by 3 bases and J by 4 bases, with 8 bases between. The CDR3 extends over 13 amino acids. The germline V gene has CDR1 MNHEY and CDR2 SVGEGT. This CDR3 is CASSYRGADTQYF. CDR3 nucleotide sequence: TGTGCCAGCAGTTATAGGGGTGCAGATACGCAGTATTTT.

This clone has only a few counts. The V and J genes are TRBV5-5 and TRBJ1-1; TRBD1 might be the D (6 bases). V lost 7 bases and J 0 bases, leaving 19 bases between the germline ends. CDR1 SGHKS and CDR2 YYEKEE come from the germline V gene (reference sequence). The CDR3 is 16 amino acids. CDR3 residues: CASLNTEQGMNTEAFF. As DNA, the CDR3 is TGTGCCAGCCTGAATACCGAACAGGGAATGAACACTGAAGCTTTCTTT. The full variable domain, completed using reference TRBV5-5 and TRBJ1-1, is DAGVTQSPTHLIKTRGQQVTLRCSPISGHKSVSWYQQVLGQGPQFIFQYYEKEERGRGNFPDRFSARQFPNYSSELNVNALLLGDSALYLCASLNTEQGMNTEAFFGQGTRLTVV.